This T cell receptor beta chain emerged from a study of cytomegalovirus exposure and HLA in healthy donors. Findings and limits, study-wide: When a later analysis was performed, an Asian-associated ancestry cluster reportedly had fewer N-insertions than the roughly 640-donor mean. In an earlier analysis, productive rearrangement rates for most beta V segments clustered near 87% or 30%.

The PCR had 60 Vbeta and 13 Jbeta primers. The method was immunoSEQ multiplex PCR; TCRdb's version includes in-frame clones alone and lacks a portion of them. Seen here are around 130,000 clones, 74% observed once, and the top ten hold 6% to 8.5%. This clone appeared a few times. Its target is unknown. Other nucleotide sequences in the sample specify the same CDR3. Healthy bone marrow donors made up the donors. V was cut by 7 bases and J by 6 bases, with 16 bases left in between. The CDR3 sequence is 14 residues long. CDR1 is MNHNS, CDR2 SASEGT, per germline. The chain links TRBV6-1 to TRBJ1-5; D not certain. The clonotype was recovered from a man aged 35 to 55 in good health and CMV-seropositive. Sequencing was carried out using PBMCs. The CDR3 region has the DNA TGTGCCAGCATCCTGGACCTGAGCGGTCAGCCCCAGCATTTT. Amino acids: CASILDLSGQPQHF.